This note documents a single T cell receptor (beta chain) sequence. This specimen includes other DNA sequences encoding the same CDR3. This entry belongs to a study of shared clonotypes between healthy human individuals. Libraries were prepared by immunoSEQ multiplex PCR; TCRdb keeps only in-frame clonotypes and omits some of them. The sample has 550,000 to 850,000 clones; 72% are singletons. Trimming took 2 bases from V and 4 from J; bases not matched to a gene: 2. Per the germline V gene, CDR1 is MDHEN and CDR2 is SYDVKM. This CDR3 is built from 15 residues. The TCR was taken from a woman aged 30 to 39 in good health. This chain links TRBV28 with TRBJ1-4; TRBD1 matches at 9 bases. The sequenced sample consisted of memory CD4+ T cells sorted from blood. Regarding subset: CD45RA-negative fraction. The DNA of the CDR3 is TGTGCCAGCAGTTTACCGGGACAGGGTAATGAAAAACTGTTTTTT. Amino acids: CASSLPGQGNEKLFF.